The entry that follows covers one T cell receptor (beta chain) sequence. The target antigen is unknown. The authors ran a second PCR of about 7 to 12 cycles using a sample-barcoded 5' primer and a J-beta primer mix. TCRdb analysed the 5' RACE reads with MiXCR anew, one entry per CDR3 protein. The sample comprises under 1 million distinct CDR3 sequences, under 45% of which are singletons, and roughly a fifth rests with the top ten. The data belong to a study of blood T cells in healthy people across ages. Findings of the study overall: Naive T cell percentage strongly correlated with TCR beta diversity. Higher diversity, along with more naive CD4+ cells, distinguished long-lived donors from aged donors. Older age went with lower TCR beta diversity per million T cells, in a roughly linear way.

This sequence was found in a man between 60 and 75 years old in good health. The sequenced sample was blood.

The CDR3: CASSAGRDRALGEQYF. As DNA, the CDR3 is TGTGCCAGCAGTGCAGGCCGGGACAGGGCCCTCGGGGAGCAGTACTTC. The chain links TRBV28 to TRBJ2-7; 9 bases line up with TRBD1. This CDR3 is built from 16 residues. Losses at the gene ends were 5 bases for V and 7 bases for J; bases not matched to a gene: 15. Germline loops: CDR1 MDHEN, CDR2 SYDVKM. The entire variable domain, with the rest obtained from reference TRBV28 and TRBJ2-7, is as follows: DVKVTQSSRYLVKRTGEKVFLECVQDMDHENMFWYRQDPGLGLRLIYFSYDVKMKEKGDIPEGYSVSREKKERFSLILESASTNQTSMYLCASSAGRDRALGEQYFGPGTRLTVT.